The rows below give T cell receptor beta chains drawn from one sample of a study of blood T cell repertoires in COVID-19. Generated by immunoSEQ multiplex PCR, the TCRdb table keeps only in-frame clones and is missing some. Of 150,000 to 200,000 clones listed, 60% to 80% are singletons. The sample consisted of peripheral blood. The receptors derive from a man in his 70s with acute or convalescent COVID-19. Each CDR3 is given with its conserved first and last residue. Clone size appears in some rows only: once, few, many, or a class for an expanded clone.

J | size | V | CDR3
TRBJ1-5 | . | TRBV10-3 | CAISRTGETNQPQHF
TRBJ1-5 | once | TRBV27 | CASRVSGTMTWPQHF
TRBJ1-5 | . | TRBV7-8 | CASSLGGGQPQHF
TRBJ2-7 | once | TRBV28 | CASSYRGGQSGRREQYF
TRBJ2-1 | . | TRBV3-1/TRBV3-2 | CASSQDPSSYNEQFF
TRBJ2-1 | . | TRBV5-8 | CASSLARSGKSYNEQFF
TRBJ1-5 | . | TRBV20-1 | CSASWGRGSNQPQHF
TRBJ1-1 | . | TRBV27 | CASSTGVRTEAFF
TRBJ1-2 | . | TRBV19 | CASISSGGRHYGYTF
TRBJ1-1 | once | TRBV10-3 | CAISDTGTESAEAFF